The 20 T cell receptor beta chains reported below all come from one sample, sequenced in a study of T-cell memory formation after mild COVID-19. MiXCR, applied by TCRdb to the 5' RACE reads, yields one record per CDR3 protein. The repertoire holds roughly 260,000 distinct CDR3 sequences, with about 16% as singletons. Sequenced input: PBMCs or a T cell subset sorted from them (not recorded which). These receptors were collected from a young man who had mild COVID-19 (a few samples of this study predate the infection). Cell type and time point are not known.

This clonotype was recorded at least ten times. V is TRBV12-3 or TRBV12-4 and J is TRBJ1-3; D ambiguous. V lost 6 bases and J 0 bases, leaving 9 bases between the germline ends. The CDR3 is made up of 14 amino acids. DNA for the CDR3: TGTGCCAGCAGCCCGAGGACCTCTGGAAACACCATATATTTT. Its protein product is CASSPRTSGNTIYF.

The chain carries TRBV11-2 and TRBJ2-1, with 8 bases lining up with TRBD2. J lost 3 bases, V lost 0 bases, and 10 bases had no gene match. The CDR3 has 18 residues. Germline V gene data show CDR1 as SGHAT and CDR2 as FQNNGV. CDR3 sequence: CASSLDGFGRGDYNEQFF. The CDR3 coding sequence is TGTGCCAGCAGCTTAGATGGGTTTGGGCGGGGGGACTACAATGAGCAGTTCTTC.

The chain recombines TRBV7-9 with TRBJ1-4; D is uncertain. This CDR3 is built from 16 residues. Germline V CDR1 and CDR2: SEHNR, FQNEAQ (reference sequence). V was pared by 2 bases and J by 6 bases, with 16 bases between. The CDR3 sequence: CASSLRRVLGDEKLFF. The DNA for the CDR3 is TGTGCCAGCAGCTTAAGACGAGTCCTCGGGGATGAAAAACTGTTTTTT.

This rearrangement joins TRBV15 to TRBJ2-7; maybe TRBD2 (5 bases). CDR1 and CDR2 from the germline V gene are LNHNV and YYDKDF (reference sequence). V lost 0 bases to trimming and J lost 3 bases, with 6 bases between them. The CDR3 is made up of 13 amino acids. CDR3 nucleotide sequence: TGTGCCACCAGCAGAGATCGGGGCTACGAGCAGTACTTC. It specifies CATSRDRGYEQYF.

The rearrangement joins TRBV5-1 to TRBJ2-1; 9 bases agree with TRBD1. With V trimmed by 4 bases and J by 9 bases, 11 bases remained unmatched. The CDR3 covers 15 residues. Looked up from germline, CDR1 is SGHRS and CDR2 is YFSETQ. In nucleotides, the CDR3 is TGCGCCAGCAGCCCGGGGGACAGGGACCGGGGTGAGCAGTTCTTC. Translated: CASSPGDRDRGEQFF.

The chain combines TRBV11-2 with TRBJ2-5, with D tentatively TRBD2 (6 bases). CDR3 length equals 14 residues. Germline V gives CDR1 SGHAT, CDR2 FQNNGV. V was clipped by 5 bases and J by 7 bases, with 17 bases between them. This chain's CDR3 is CASSRLAQSPTQYF. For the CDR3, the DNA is TGTGCCAGCAGCCGGCTAGCGCAGTCTCCGACCCAGTACTTC. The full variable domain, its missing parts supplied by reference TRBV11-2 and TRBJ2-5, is EAGVAQSPRYKIIEKRQSVAFWCNPISGHATLYWYQQILGQGPKLLIQFQNNGVVDDSQLPKDRFSAERLKGVDSTLKIQPAKLEDSAVYLCASSRLAQSPTQYFGPGTRLLVL.

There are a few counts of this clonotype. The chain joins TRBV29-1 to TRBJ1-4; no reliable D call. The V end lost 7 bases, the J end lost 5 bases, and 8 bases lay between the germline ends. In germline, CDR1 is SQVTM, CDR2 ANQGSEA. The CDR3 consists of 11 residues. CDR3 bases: TGCAGCGCCGGACGGAATGAAAAACTGTTTTTT. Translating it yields CSAGRNEKLFF.

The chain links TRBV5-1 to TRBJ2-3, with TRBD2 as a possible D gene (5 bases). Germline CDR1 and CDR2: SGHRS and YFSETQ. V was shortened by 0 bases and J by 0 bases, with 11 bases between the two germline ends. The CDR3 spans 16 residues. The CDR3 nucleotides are TGCGCCAGCAGCTTGGCCGGCGGGTATAGCACAGATACGCAGTATTTT. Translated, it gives CASSLAGGYSTDTQYF.

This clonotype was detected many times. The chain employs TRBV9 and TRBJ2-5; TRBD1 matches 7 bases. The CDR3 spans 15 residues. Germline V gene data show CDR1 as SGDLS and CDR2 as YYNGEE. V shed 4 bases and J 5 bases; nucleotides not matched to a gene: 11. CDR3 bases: TGTGCCAGCAGCTTCAGACAGGGTGAACGTGAGACCCAGTACTTC. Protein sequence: CASSFRQGERETQYF.

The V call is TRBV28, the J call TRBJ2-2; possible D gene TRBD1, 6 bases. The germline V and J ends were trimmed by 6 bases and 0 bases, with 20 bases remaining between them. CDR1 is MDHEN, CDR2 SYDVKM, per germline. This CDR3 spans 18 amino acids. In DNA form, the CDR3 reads TGTGCCAGCAGCTTGACAGGTCGCTGGGGTCCGAACACCGGGGAGCTGTTTTTT. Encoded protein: CASSLTGRWGPNTGELFF.

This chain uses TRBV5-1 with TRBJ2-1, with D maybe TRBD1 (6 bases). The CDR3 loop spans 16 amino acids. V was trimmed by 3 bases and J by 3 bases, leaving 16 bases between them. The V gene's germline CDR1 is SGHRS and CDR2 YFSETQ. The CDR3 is CASSSGDRSLYNEQFF. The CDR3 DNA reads TGCGCCAGCAGCTCGGGCGACAGGAGCCTCTACAATGAGCAGTTCTTC.

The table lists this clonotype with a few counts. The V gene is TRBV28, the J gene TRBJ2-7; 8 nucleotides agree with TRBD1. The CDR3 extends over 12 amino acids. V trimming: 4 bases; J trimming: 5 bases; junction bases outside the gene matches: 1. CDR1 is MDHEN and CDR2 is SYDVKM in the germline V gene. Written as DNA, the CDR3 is TGTGCCAGCAGTTCCAGGGGGCACGAGCAGTACGTC. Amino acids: CASSSRGHEQYV.

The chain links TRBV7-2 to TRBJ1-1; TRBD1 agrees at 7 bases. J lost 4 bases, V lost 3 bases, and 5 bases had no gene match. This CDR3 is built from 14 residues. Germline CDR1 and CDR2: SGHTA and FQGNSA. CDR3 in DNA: TGTGCCAGCAGCTTTGGGGACAGTCGCACTGAAGCTTTCTTT. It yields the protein CASSFGDSRTEAFF.

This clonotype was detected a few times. CDR3 residues: CASSSGGQPQHF. CDR3 DNA: TGTGCCAGCAGTTCGGGAGGTCAGCCCCAGCATTTT. The chain uses TRBV6-2 or TRBV6-3 and TRBJ1-5; D is unresolved. Trimming pared 4 bases from V and 6 bases from J, leaving 7 bases between. CDR1 is MNHEY and CDR2 is SVGEGT in the germline V gene. The CDR3 is 12 amino acids.

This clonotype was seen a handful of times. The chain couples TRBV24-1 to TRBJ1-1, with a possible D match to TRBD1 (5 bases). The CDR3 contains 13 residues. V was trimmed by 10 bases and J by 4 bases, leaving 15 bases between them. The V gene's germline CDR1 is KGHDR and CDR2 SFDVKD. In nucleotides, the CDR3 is TGTGCCACTGAATCAGGGTGGGGCACTGAAGCTTTCTTT. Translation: CATESGWGTEAFF.

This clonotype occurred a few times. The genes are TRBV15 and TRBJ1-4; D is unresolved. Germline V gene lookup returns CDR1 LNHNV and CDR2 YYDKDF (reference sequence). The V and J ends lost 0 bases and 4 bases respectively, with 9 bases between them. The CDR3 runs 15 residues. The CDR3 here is CATSREPGLNEKLFF. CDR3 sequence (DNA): TGTGCCACCAGCAGAGAGCCAGGCCTTAATGAAAAACTGTTTTTT.

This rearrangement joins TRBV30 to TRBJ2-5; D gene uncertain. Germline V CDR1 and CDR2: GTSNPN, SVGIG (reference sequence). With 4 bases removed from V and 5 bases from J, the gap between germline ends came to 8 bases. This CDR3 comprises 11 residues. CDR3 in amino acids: CAWMGTETQYF. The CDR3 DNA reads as TGTGCCTGGATGGGCACGGAGACCCAGTACTTC.

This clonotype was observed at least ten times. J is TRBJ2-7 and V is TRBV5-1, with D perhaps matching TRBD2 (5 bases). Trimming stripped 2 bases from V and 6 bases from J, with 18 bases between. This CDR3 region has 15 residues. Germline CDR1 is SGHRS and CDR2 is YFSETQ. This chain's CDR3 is CASSLIGIDSLEQYF. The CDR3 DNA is TGCGCCAGCAGCTTAATCGGGATCGACTCTCTCGAGCAGTACTTC.

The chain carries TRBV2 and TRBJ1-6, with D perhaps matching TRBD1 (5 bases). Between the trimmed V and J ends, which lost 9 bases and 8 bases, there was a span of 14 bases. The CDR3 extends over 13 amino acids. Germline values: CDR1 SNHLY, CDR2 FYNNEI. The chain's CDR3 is CASAGTDYSPLHF. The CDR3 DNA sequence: TGTGCCAGTGCCGGGACGGACTATTCACCCCTCCACTTT.

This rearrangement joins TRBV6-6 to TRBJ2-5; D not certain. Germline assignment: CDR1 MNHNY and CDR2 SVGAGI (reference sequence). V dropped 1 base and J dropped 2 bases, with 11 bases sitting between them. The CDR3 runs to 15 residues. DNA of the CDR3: TGTGCCAGCAGTTACTTAGGGTTTCGGCAAGAGACCCAGTACTTC. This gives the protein CASSYLGFRQETQYF.